The source of this T cell receptor (beta chain) is a study of cytomegalovirus exposure and HLA in healthy donors. The study, taken as a whole, reports: Using the classifier, cytomegalovirus status was reportedly diagnosed with high specificity and sensitivity.

PCR was performed using 60 Vbeta and 13 Jbeta primers. Profiling relied on immunoSEQ multiplex PCR, and the TCRdb table lists in-frame clones only, not all of them. The repertoire consists of fewer than 130,000 clones, with roughly 71% occurring once and the leading ten covering approximately 10%. This clone was seen more than once but under ten times. The antigen is unknown. Trimming removed 0 bases from V and 6 bases from J; junction bases left unmatched: 4. Germline CDR1 and CDR2: MRHNA and SNTAGT. CDR3 length equals 17 residues. The sequence was collected from a middle-aged man in good health and CMV-seropositive. The sample was PBMCs. V usage is TRBV6-4 and J usage is TRBJ2-2, with 13 bases that match TRBD2. The CDR3 loop is CASSDSPGLAGSGELFF. DNA of the CDR3: TGTGCCAGCAGTGACTCCCCGGGACTAGCGGGATCCGGGGAGCTGTTTTTT.